This T cell receptor beta chain originates from a study of T-cell reconstitution after alpha-beta-depleted transplantation in children. A library of TCRbeta sequences, prepared with unique molecular identifiers, was generated. TCRdb passed the PCR reads through MiXCR, listing each CDR3 protein once. Among 700,000 to 850,000 distinct CDR3 sequences listed, roughly 15% were seen once. This clonotype appeared a few times. The CDR3 is 15 amino acids. CDR1 SQVTM and CDR2 ANQGSEA come from the germline V gene. Trimming left V 4 bases short and J 1 base short, with 15 bases between. This rearrangement joins TRBV29-1 to TRBJ2-3; TRBD2 might be the D (6 bases). The sequence was obtained from a male patient aged 10-17 years who had a stem cell transplant for acute lymphoblastic leukemia, so the T cells may come from the graft donor. Material: PBMCs, mostly from graft donor cells, obtained 360 days after TCRalphabeta/CD19-depleted stem cell transplant. The CDR3 DNA follows: TGCAGCGTTGCCGGGAGCCGGATGGGCACAGATACGCAGTATTTT. This codes for CSVAGSRMGTDTQYF.